These T cell receptor beta chains were read from a single sample in a study of T cell repertoires in cytomegalovirus infection. TCRdb called the reads again in MiXCR, with one record for every CDR3 protein. The repertoire holds 300,000 to 450,000 distinct CDR3 sequences, with 15% to 20% as singletons. What was sequenced was PBMCs. The source of these receptors is a human donor in good health (CMV status not recorded). Some clones in this sample may be carry-over from other donors' samples. The CDR3 runs from the conserved cysteine through the conserved F or W. Fields, in order: clone size, D gene, J gene, V gene, CDR3 DNA, CDR3 protein. D genes are given only for firm matches. Clone size is stated in some rows and not others, as once, few, many or a class when expanded.

clone size: few
D gene: -
J gene: TRBJ1-4
V gene: TRBV28
CDR3 DNA: TGTGCCGGCGGGGGCCAGGGAAGTGAAAAACTGTTTTTT
CDR3 protein: CAGGGQGSEKLFF

clone size: many
D gene: -
J gene: TRBJ1-2
V gene: TRBV25-1
CDR3 DNA: TGTGCCAGCGTTAACACCCGTGGCTACACCTTC
CDR3 protein: CASVNTRGYTF

clone size: many
D gene: -
J gene: TRBJ2-2
V gene: TRBV7-2
CDR3 DNA: TGTGCCAGCACCCGTTCCGGGGGGCCGAACACCGGGGAGCTGTTTTTT
CDR3 protein: CASTRSGGPNTGELFF

clone size: many
D gene: -
J gene: TRBJ2-4
V gene: TRBV7-2
CDR3 DNA: TGTGCCAGCAGCTTAGGGCGAGAGGCGGGTAGGAGGTGCTTC
CDR3 protein: CASSLGREAGRRCF

clone size: -
D gene: -
J gene: TRBJ1-5
V gene: TRBV4-1
CDR3 DNA: TGCGCCAGCAGCCAAGAATCGGGGGGCAATCAGCCCCAGCATTTT
CDR3 protein: CASSQESGGNQPQHF

clone size: many
D gene: -
J gene: TRBJ2-7
V gene: TRBV12-3/TRBV12-4
CDR3 DNA: TGTGCCAGCAGTTTTGGGCCCTCAGGGACCTACGAGCAGTACTTC
CDR3 protein: CASSFGPSGTYEQYF

clone size: many
D gene: TRBD1
J gene: TRBJ1-1
V gene: TRBV2
CDR3 DNA: TGTGCCCAATCCGGACAGGGGGGGACTGAAGCTTTCTTT
CDR3 protein: CAQSGQGGTEAFF

clone size: few
D gene: -
J gene: TRBJ1-6
V gene: TRBV12-5
CDR3 DNA: TGTGCTAGTGGTTTGGAAACACCCCTCCACTTT
CDR3 protein: CASGLETPLHF

clone size: -
D gene: -
J gene: TRBJ1-1
V gene: TRBV19
CDR3 DNA: TGTGCCAGTATCAACCAGAAGAGGGACGGTAACACTGAAGCTTTCTTT
CDR3 protein: CASINQKRDGNTEAFF

clone size: few
D gene: -
J gene: TRBJ2-1
V gene: TRBV20-1
CDR3 DNA: -
CDR3 protein: CSAVAVRDEQFF

clone size: few
D gene: -
J gene: TRBJ2-3
V gene: TRBV20-1
CDR3 DNA: TGCAGTGCTAGACGGACTAAGAACACAATGACGCAGTATTTT
CDR3 protein: CSARRTKNTMTQYF

clone size: -
D gene: -
J gene: TRBJ2-1
V gene: TRBV7-9
CDR3 DNA: TGTGCCAGCAGCTTCGCTAGCACCAATGAGCAGTTCTTC
CDR3 protein: CASSFASTNEQFF

clone size: few
D gene: -
J gene: TRBJ2-3
V gene: TRBV12-3/TRBV12-4
CDR3 DNA: TGTGCCAGCAGTGCGGGACAGTACAAGTATTTT
CDR3 protein: CASSAGQYKYF

clone size: few
D gene: TRBD1
J gene: TRBJ1-4
V gene: TRBV9
CDR3 DNA: TGTGCCAGCAGCGCGAACCGGGACAGTAATGAAAAACTGTTTTTT
CDR3 protein: CASSANRDSNEKLFF

clone size: few
D gene: -
J gene: TRBJ2-5
V gene: TRBV7-2
CDR3 DNA: TGTGCCAGCAGCCCTAGCCCAGAGACCCAGTACTTC
CDR3 protein: CASSPSPETQYF

clone size: few
D gene: TRBD1
J gene: TRBJ2-7
V gene: TRBV7-2
CDR3 DNA: TGTGCCAGCAGTCCCCGGACAGGGGACTCCCACGAGCAGTACTTC
CDR3 protein: CASSPRTGDSHEQYF

clone size: few
D gene: -
J gene: TRBJ2-1
V gene: TRBV15
CDR3 DNA: TGTGCCACCAGCAGAGCATCACAGGGCCATGAGCAGTTCTTC
CDR3 protein: CATSRASQGHEQFF

clone size: few
D gene: TRBD2
J gene: TRBJ2-3
V gene: TRBV10-3
CDR3 DNA: TGTGCCATCATGGCGGGGGGGAGCACAGATACGCAGTATTTT
CDR3 protein: CAIMAGGSTDTQYF

clone size: -
D gene: -
J gene: TRBJ2-5
V gene: TRBV7-8
CDR3 DNA: TGTGCCAGCAGCTTTCGGGTGACAGATAAAGAGACCCAGTACTTC
CDR3 protein: CASSFRVTDKETQYF

clone size: few
D gene: TRBD2
J gene: TRBJ2-3
V gene: TRBV4-3
CDR3 DNA: TGCGCCAGCAGCCTCGGGACTAGCGGGAGGGATACGCAGTATTTT
CDR3 protein: CASSLGTSGRDTQYF

clone size: once
D gene: -
J gene: TRBJ2-3
V gene: TRBV19
CDR3 DNA: TGTGCCACCCAGACACAGAGCAGCACAGATACGCAGTATTTT
CDR3 protein: CATQTQSSTDTQYF

clone size: few
D gene: -
J gene: TRBJ1-3
V gene: TRBV7-2
CDR3 DNA: TGTGCCAGCACCTCTGGGGGGAGCTCTGGAAACACCATATATTTT
CDR3 protein: CASTSGGSSGNTIYF

clone size: -
D gene: TRBD2
J gene: TRBJ2-1
V gene: TRBV7-2
CDR3 DNA: TGTGCCAGCAGCTTAAGGACTAGCGATTCCTACAATGAGCAGTTCTTC
CDR3 protein: CASSLRTSDSYNEQFF

clone size: -
D gene: TRBD1
J gene: TRBJ1-5
V gene: TRBV28
CDR3 DNA: TGTGCCAGCAGCCGAGGGGACAGACCCCAGCATTTT
CDR3 protein: CASSRGDRPQHF

clone size: few
D gene: -
J gene: TRBJ2-7
V gene: TRBV5-1
CDR3 DNA: TGCGCCAGCAGGACACTTCCAACTCTAGCCTACGAGCAGTACTTC
CDR3 protein: CASRTLPTLAYEQYF

clone size: few
D gene: -
J gene: TRBJ1-5
V gene: TRBV2
CDR3 DNA: TGTGCCAGCAATGAGGAGACCCATCAGCCCCAGCATTTT
CDR3 protein: CASNEETHQPQHF

clone size: few
D gene: -
J gene: TRBJ2-1
V gene: TRBV12-3/TRBV12-4
CDR3 DNA: TGTGCCAGCAGTATGGGGGGCGGGGTTAAAAATGAGCAGTTCTTC
CDR3 protein: CASSMGGGVKNEQFF

clone size: -
D gene: TRBD2
J gene: TRBJ2-3
V gene: TRBV12-3/TRBV12-4
CDR3 DNA: TGTGCCAGCAGCTCGACTAGCAGGACAGATACGCAGTATTTT
CDR3 protein: CASSSTSRTDTQYF

clone size: -
D gene: -
J gene: TRBJ1-1
V gene: TRBV7-6
CDR3 DNA: TGTGCCAGCAGCTTAGTAGGGATGGCCACTGAAGCTTTCTTT
CDR3 protein: CASSLVGMATEAFF

clone size: many
D gene: -
J gene: TRBJ2-5
V gene: TRBV7-2
CDR3 DNA: TGTGCCAGCAGCTTAGGACCAGAGGGACGAGAGACCCAGTACTTC
CDR3 protein: CASSLGPEGRETQYF

clone size: -
D gene: -
J gene: TRBJ2-7
V gene: TRBV6-2/TRBV6-3
CDR3 DNA: TGTGCCAGCGGCAGGGGCCCGGGGGAGCAGTACTTC
CDR3 protein: CASGRGPGEQYF

clone size: -
D gene: -
J gene: TRBJ2-1
V gene: TRBV7-2
CDR3 DNA: TGTGCCAGCAGCTTAGTAGTGAATTCGATGGCAGATGAGCAGTTCTTC
CDR3 protein: CASSLVVNSMADEQFF

clone size: few
D gene: -
J gene: TRBJ1-3
V gene: TRBV11-2
CDR3 DNA: TGTGCCAGCAGTACGGACCGTTACTCTGGAAACACCATATATTTT
CDR3 protein: CASSTDRYSGNTIYF

clone size: -
D gene: TRBD1
J gene: TRBJ2-1
V gene: TRBV29-1
CDR3 DNA: TGCAGCGTTGATGACAGGGCAGACAATGAGCAGTTCTTC
CDR3 protein: CSVDDRADNEQFF

clone size: few
D gene: -
J gene: TRBJ2-3
V gene: TRBV23-1
CDR3 DNA: TGCGCCAGCAGTCAAGTCCCCCGTGGCACAGATACGCAGTATTTT
CDR3 protein: CASSQVPRGTDTQYF

clone size: many
D gene: -
J gene: TRBJ2-3
V gene: TRBV7-2
CDR3 DNA: TGTGCCAGCAGCTTTATTAGATCGGGCCTCCGAATCCTTGAGGCGCAGTATTTT
CDR3 protein: CASSFIRSGLRILEAQYF

clone size: many
D gene: -
J gene: TRBJ2-1
V gene: TRBV7-2
CDR3 DNA: TGTGCCAGCAGCTTATCCGGGCCTGAGTATGAGCAGTTCTTC
CDR3 protein: CASSLSGPEYEQFF

clone size: few
D gene: -
J gene: TRBJ2-4
V gene: TRBV11-2
CDR3 DNA: TGTGCCAGCAGCCTCCCACTGGACATTCAGTACTTC
CDR3 protein: CASSLPLDIQYF

clone size: -
D gene: -
J gene: TRBJ1-1
V gene: TRBV12-3/TRBV12-4
CDR3 DNA: TGTGCCAGCAGTTTTGGGCACCTGAACACTGAAGCTTTCTTT
CDR3 protein: CASSFGHLNTEAFF

clone size: many
D gene: TRBD1
J gene: TRBJ2-3
V gene: TRBV10-3
CDR3 DNA: TGTGCCATCAGGGGGGGACAGGGGACAGATACGCAGTATTTT
CDR3 protein: CAIRGGQGTDTQYF

clone size: few
D gene: -
J gene: TRBJ1-3
V gene: TRBV2
CDR3 DNA: TGTGCCAGCAAGGACAGTGGAAACACCATATATTTT
CDR3 protein: CASKDSGNTIYF

clone size: few
D gene: -
J gene: TRBJ1-5
V gene: TRBV18
CDR3 DNA: TGTGCCAGCTCACCAATCTCGGGGAGCAATCAGCCCCAGCATTTT
CDR3 protein: CASSPISGSNQPQHF

clone size: few
D gene: -
J gene: TRBJ2-5
V gene: TRBV10-1
CDR3 DNA: TGCGCCAGCAGTGAGTCGGGGGCCTGGGAGACCCAGTACTTC
CDR3 protein: CASSESGAWETQYF